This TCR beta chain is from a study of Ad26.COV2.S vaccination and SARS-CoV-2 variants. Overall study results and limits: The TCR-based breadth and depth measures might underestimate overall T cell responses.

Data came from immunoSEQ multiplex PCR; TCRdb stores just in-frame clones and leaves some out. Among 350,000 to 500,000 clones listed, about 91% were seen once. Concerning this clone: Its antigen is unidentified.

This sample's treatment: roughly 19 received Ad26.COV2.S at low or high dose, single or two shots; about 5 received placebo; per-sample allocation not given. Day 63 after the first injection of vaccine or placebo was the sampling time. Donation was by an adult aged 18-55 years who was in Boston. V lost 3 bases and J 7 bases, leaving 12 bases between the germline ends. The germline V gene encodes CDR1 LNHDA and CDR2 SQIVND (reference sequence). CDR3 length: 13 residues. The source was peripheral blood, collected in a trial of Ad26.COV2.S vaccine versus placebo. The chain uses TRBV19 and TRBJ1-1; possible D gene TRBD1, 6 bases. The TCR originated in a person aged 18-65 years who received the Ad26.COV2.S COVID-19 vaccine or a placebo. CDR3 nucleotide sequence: TGTGCCAGTAGTATGGGTACAGGGCGTGAAGCTTTCTTT. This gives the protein CASSMGTGREAFF.